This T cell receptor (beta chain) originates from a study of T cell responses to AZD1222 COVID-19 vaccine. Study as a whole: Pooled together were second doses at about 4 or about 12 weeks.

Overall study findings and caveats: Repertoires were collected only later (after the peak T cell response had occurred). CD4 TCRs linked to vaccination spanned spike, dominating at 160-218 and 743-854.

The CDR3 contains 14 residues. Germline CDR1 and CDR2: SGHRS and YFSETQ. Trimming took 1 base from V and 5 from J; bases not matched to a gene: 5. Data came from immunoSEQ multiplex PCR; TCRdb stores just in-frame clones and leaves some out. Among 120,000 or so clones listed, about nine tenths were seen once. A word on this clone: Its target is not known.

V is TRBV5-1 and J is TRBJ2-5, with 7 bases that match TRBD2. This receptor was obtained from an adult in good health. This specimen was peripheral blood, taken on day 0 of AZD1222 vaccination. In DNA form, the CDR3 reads TGCGCCAGCAGCTTGTATGGGGGAGGGGAGACCCAGTACTTC. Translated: CASSLYGGGETQYF.